These T cell receptor beta chains were read from a single sample in a study of vaccination and CD4 T cells after COVID-19. The antigens these receptors bind are not known. One entry per CDR3 protein, called by TCRdb with MiXCR from the PCR reads. The table has 25,000 or so distinct CDR3 sequences, around 69% seen once; the top ten hold about a fifth. Sequences were derived from CD4+ T cells from blood, cultured in vitro, sampled after SARS-CoV-2 vaccination. Every receptor here comes from a human donor who received a COVID-19 vaccine. The CDR3 runs from the conserved cysteine through the conserved F or W. Fields, in order: D gene, clone size, J gene, V gene, CDR3 DNA, CDR3 protein. D genes are given only for firm matches. Where a row states a size, it is once, few, many or the class of an expanded clone; other rows omit it.

>NA|NA|TRBJ2-2|TRBV6-1
TGTGCCACCCATCGGAACACCGGGGAGCTGTTTTTT
CATHRNTGELFF
>NA|few|TRBJ2-1|TRBV12-3/TRBV12-4
TGTGCCAGCAGTTTGTGGGGGGGGCTCTACAATGAGCAGTTCTTC
CASSLWGGLYNEQFF
>TRBD2|NA|TRBJ2-3|TRBV7-2
TGTGCCAGCAGCTTAGCTTTGCGGGGGGCCTCGCAGTATTTT
CASSLALRGASQYF
>NA|NA|TRBJ2-5|TRBV20-1
TGCAGTGCCGACGGACAGATTGGGGTGGAGACCCAGTACTTC
CSADGQIGVETQYF
>TRBD1|NA|TRBJ1-5|TRBV19
TGTGCCAGTAGTGGGGACAGGGGCAATCAGCCCCAGCATTTT
CASSGDRGNQPQHF
>NA|NA|TRBJ1-1|TRBV6-2/TRBV6-3
TGTGCCAGCAGAAAAGTGACAGTCTTGAACACTGAAGCTTTCTTT
CASRKVTVLNTEAFF
>NA|NA|TRBJ2-5|TRBV18
TGTGCCAGCTCACCAACCCGACCGGGGGTTAGAGGACAAGAGACCCAGTACTTC
CASSPTRPGVRGQETQYF
>NA|few|TRBJ2-3|TRBV20-1
TGCAGTGCTAGACTAGTACAGGCGGGAATAGATACGCAGTATTTT
CSARLVQAGIDTQYF
>NA|few|TRBJ1-5|TRBV20-1
TGCAGTGCTAGAGGACAGGCCTTACAGCCCCAGCATTTT
CSARGQALQPQHF
>TRBD1|NA|TRBJ2-7|TRBV2
TGTGCCAGCAGTCAGGGGGCGCGAGAGCAGTACTTC
CASSQGAREQYF
>NA|NA|TRBJ1-1|TRBV7-6
TGTGCCAGCAGCTTATTTGAGAGCCACGAAGCTTTCTTT
CASSLFESHEAFF
>NA|few|TRBJ1-6|TRBV20-1
TGCAGTGCTAGAAAACGTAATTCACCCCTCCACTTT
CSARKRNSPLHF
>NA|NA|TRBJ2-7|TRBV30
TGTGCATATTCCGGGTTGGGGTCCGGCGAGCAGTACTTC
CAYSGLGSGEQYF
>NA|once|TRBJ1-2|TRBV30
TGTGCCTGGAGGGAAGCGTTCTATGGCTACACCTTC
CAWREAFYGYTF
>NA|NA|TRBJ1-2|TRBV15
TGTGCCACGTCGGTGGACAACTATGGCTACACCTTC
CATSVDNYGYTF
>NA|NA|TRBJ1-4|TRBV6-1
TGTGCCAGCAGGGATAACAGAGCAACTAATGAAAAACTGTTTTTT
CASRDNRATNEKLFF
>NA|NA|TRBJ2-3|TRBV24-1
TGTGCCACCAGTGATTTCTCGGGGACAGATACGCAGTATTTT
CATSDFSGTDTQYF
>NA|NA|TRBJ2-5|TRBV7-2
TGTGCCAGCAGCGGGAACTACCGAGAGACCCAGTACTTC
CASSGNYRETQYF
>TRBD1|NA|TRBJ1-2|TRBV30
TGTGCCTGGGGCGGACAGGGCCTCAACTATGGCTACACCTTC
CAWGGQGLNYGYTF
>TRBD2|NA|TRBJ2-5|TRBV11-2
TGTGCCAGCAGCACTAGTGCGGGACTAGGAGGGGAGACCCAGTACTTC
CASSTSAGLGGETQYF
>TRBD1|NA|TRBJ1-6|TRBV30
TGTGCCTGGAGTGTGGCAGGGGGCGCGGGATCACCCCTCCACTTT
CAWSVAGGAGSPLHF
>NA|few|TRBJ2-3|TRBV11-3
TGTGCCAGCAGGCTAGAGGGCGTCACAGATACGCAGTATTTT
CASRLEGVTDTQYF
>TRBD2|few|TRBJ2-5|TRBV20-1
TGCAGTGCTAGAGCCGGGACTAGCGGGGGTTGGGAGACCCAGTACTTC
CSARAGTSGGWETQYF
>TRBD2|NA|TRBJ2-2|TRBV10-3
TGTGCCATCAGGGACTTTTCAGCGGGGGAGTACACCGGGGAGCTGTTTTTT
CAIRDFSAGEYTGELFF
>NA|NA|TRBJ2-5|TRBV3-1
TGTGCCAGCAGCCAAGAAGTGAGCGTTCGAGAGACCCAGTACTTC
CASSQEVSVRETQYF
>TRBD1|NA|TRBJ1-6|TRBV6-4
TGTGCCAGCAGCCTTGACAGGGATAATTCACCCCTCCACTTT
CASSLDRDNSPLHF
>TRBD1|NA|TRBJ1-3|TRBV6-1
TGTGCCAGCAGCGAAAGGACAGGGGGGAGATACACCATATATTTT
CASSERTGGRYTIYF
>NA|once|TRBJ1-6|TRBV5-1
TGCGCCAGCAGCGTGGACAGTTTGGACTCACCCCTCCACTTT
CASSVDSLDSPLHF
>NA|NA|TRBJ1-1|TRBV12-5
TGTGCTAGTGGTTTGGTAATCGAAGCTTTCTTT
CASGLVIEAFF
>NA|NA|TRBJ2-3|TRBV10-1
TGCGCCAGCAGAGAAAGAATCGGGGGAACCACAGATACGCAGTATTTT
CASRERIGGTTDTQYF
>TRBD1|once|TRBJ2-3|TRBV6-1
TGTGCCAGCAGACTTGACAGGGGGAAGAATACGCAGTATTTT
CASRLDRGKNTQYF
>NA|NA|TRBJ2-7|TRBV20-1
TGCAGTGCTAGAGATCGACACGAGCAGTACTTC
CSARDRHEQYF
>NA|NA|TRBJ2-1|TRBV28
TGTGCCAGCTGGGAAGGGAGGCCATACAATGAGCAGTTCTTC
CASWEGRPYNEQFF
>TRBD1|few|TRBJ1-2|TRBV19
TGTGCCAGTAGTAACCGGGACAGGGGAGGCTATGGCTACACCTTC
CASSNRDRGGYGYTF
>NA|few|TRBJ1-2|TRBV24-1
TGTGCCACCAGGACAGGTACCCGCTATGGCTACACCTTC
CATRTGTRYGYTF
>TRBD1|NA|TRBJ2-3|TRBV2
TGTGCCAGCAGCCAGGGGGCGGACACAGATACGCAGTATTTT
CASSQGADTDTQYF
>TRBD1|NA|TRBJ1-1|TRBV2
TGTGCCAGCAGCCCTCGACAGGGAGAAGCTTTCTTT
CASSPRQGEAFF
>NA|few|TRBJ1-2|TRBV20-1
TGCAGTGCTAGAGATGAATCAGGGACGGCTGGCTACACCTTC
CSARDESGTAGYTF
>TRBD1|few|TRBJ1-2|TRBV19
TGTGCCAGTACACAGGGGGCAGGTGGCTACACCTTC
CASTQGAGGYTF
>NA|NA|TRBJ1-6|TRBV6-1
TGTGCCAGCAGTGAATTTCCCAGGGTCAATTCACCCCTCCACTTT
CASSEFPRVNSPLHF
>TRBD1|NA|TRBJ1-1|TRBV14
TGTGCCAGCAGCCACGGACAGGGGCTCACTGAAGCTTTCTTT
CASSHGQGLTEAFF
>TRBD2|NA|TRBJ2-3|TRBV6-2/TRBV6-3
TGTGCCAGCAGTCCCGGCACGGGGGGGCGCCTAACAGATACGCAGTATTTT
CASSPGTGGRLTDTQYF
>TRBD1|NA|TRBJ1-2|TRBV23-1
TGCGCCAGCAGTCACAGACAGGGATGGAGAGGCTACACCTTC
CASSHRQGWRGYTF
>NA|NA|TRBJ1-3|TRBV20-1
TGCAGTGTTAGGGTGGGAAACACCATATATTTT
CSVRVGNTIYF
>NA|NA|TRBJ1-1|TRBV20-1
TGCAGTGCTAGAGGACGGACGTCCACTGAAGCTTTCTTT
CSARGRTSTEAFF
>NA|NA|TRBJ1-2|TRBV15
TGTGCCACCAGCAGAGATCAGGGAAGGGGAGATGGCTACACCTTC
CATSRDQGRGDGYTF
>NA|NA|TRBJ1-5|TRBV19
TGTGCCAGTAGTCTCCAGGGGCGCAATCAGCCCCAGCATTTT
CASSLQGRNQPQHF
>TRBD2|NA|TRBJ2-3|TRBV29-1
TGCAGCGTTTCCCAAGCGGGGGAAAACACAGATACGCAGTATTTT
CSVSQAGENTDTQYF
>NA|NA|TRBJ2-5|TRBV15
TGTGCCACCAGCAGAGGGAGGACGACCGTCGGGGAGACCCAGTACTTC
CATSRGRTTVGETQYF
>TRBD1|once|TRBJ1-2|TRBV6-5
TGTGCCAGCAGTTACTCAAGGACAGGGGCCGCATCCTATGGCTACACCTTC
CASSYSRTGAASYGYTF
>NA|NA|TRBJ2-7|TRBV7-9
TGTGCCAGCACCACAAGCCGGAGCTCCTACGAGCAGTACTTC
CASTTSRSSYEQYF
>TRBD2|NA|TRBJ2-3|TRBV20-1
TGCAGTGTCACGACTAGCGGGCGCACAGATACGCAGTATTTT
CSVTTSGRTDTQYF
>TRBD1|NA|TRBJ2-5|TRBV2
TGTGCCAGCAGGCCAAGGACAGGGGAAGAGACCCAGTACTTC
CASRPRTGEETQYF
>NA|NA|TRBJ2-3|TRBV6-1
TGTGCCAGCAGTGGGGTTTTAGATACGCAGTATTTT
CASSGVLDTQYF
>TRBD1|few|TRBJ2-7|TRBV6-1
TGTGCCAGCAATCGGGACAGCGCCTACGAGCAGTACTTC
CASNRDSAYEQYF
>TRBD1|NA|TRBJ1-5|TRBV2
TGTGCCAGCATGCTGGGGACAGGGGTGCGTCAGCCCCAGCATTTT
CASMLGTGVRQPQHF
>TRBD1|once|TRBJ2-3|TRBV15
TGTGCCACCAGCAGGGAAGGACAGGGGACCCCAGATACGCAGTATTTT
CATSREGQGTPDTQYF
>TRBD2|NA|TRBJ2-1|TRBV12-3/TRBV12-4
TGTGCCAGCAGTTTGGGACTAGCGTTCTCCAGACCTGAGCAGTTCTTC
CASSLGLAFSRPEQFF
>NA|NA|TRBJ2-5|TRBV6-1
TGTGCCTCTCGTGGGACGGAGACCCAGTACTTC
CASRGTETQYF
>NA|once|TRBJ1-3|TRBV3-1
TGTGCCAGCAGCCAAGGGGCGGGCGGAAACACCATATATTTT
CASSQGAGGNTIYF